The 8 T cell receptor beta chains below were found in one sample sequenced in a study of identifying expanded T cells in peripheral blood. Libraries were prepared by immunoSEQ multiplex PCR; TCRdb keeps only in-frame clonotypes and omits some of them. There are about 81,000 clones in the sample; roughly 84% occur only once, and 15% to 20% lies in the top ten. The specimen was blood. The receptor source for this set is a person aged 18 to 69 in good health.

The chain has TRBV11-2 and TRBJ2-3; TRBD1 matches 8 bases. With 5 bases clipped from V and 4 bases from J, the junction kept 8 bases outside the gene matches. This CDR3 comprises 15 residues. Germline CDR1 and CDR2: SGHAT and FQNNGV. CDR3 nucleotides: TGTGCCAGCAGCCCTCGGACAGGGCCCTCAGATACGCAGTATTTT. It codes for CASSPRTGPSDTQYF.

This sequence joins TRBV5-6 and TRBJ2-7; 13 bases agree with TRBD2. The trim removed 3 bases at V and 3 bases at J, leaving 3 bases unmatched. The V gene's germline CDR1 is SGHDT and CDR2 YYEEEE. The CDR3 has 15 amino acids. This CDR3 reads CASSSLAGGLYEQYF. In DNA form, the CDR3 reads TGTGCCAGCAGCTCACTAGCGGGAGGGCTCTACGAGCAGTACTTC.

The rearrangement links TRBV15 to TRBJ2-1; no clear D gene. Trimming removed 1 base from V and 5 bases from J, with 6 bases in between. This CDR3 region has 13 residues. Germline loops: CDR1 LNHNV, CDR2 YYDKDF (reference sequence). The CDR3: CATSRVLNNEQFF. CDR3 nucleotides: TGTGCCACCAGCAGAGTGTTAAACAATGAGCAGTTCTTC.

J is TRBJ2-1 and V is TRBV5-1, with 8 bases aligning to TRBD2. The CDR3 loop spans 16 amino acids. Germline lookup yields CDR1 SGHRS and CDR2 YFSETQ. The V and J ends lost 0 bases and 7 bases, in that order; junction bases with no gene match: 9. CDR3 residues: CASSLGGLVNENEQFF. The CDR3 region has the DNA TGCGCCAGCAGCTTGGGGGGACTAGTAAATGAAAATGAGCAGTTCTTC.

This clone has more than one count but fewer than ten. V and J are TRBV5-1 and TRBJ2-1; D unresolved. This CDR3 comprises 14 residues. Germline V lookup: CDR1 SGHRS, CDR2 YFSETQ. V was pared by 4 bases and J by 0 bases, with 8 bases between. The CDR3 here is CASSPLGSYNEQFF. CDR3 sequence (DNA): TGCGCCAGCAGCCCGCTTGGCTCCTACAATGAGCAGTTCTTC.

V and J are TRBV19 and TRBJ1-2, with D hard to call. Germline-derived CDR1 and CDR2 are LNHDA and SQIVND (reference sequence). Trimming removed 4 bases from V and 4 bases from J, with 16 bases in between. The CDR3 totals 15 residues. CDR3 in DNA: TGTGCCAGTAGTACCTCCTTACGGGGATTCTATGGCTACACCTTC. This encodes CASSTSLRGFYGYTF.

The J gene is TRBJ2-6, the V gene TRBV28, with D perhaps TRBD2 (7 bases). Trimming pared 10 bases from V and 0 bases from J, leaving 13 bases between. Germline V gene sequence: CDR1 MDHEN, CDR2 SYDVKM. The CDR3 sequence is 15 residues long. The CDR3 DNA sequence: TGTGCCACCGGGGGGCCAAGCTCTGGGGCCAACGTCCTGACTTTC. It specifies CATGGPSSGANVLTF.

The CDR3 nucleotides read TGTGCCAGCAGCTGGGGGTCCACCGGGGAGCTGTTTTTT. Protein: CASSWGSTGELFF. The chain has TRBV11-2 and TRBJ2-2; possibly TRBD1 or TRBD2 for D (5 bases each). The germline V gene encodes CDR1 SGHAT and CDR2 FQNNGV. The CDR3 consists of 13 residues. V was clipped by 4 bases and J by 4 bases, with 7 bases between them.